These T cell receptor beta chains were read from a single sample in a study of lymphopenia after photon versus proton radiotherapy. Measured with immunoSEQ multiplex PCR; TCRdb has only the in-frame clones, and not every one. The sample lists about 16,000 clones; roughly nine tenths were seen once. Source: peripheral blood, taken from a patient treated with proton-based radiotherapy. The receptors were sampled from a woman aged 60 to 75 with cholangiocarcinoma. Some clones in this sample may be carry-over from other donors' samples. The CDR3 runs from the conserved cysteine through the conserved F or W. The D gene is left open where the match is weak. Where a row states a size, it is once, few, many or the class of an expanded clone; other rows omit it.

V	J	D	size	DNA	CDR3
TRBV11-2	TRBJ2-7	.	.	TGTGCCAGCAGCCGAGGGGGCCAGGGGGGCTTCTACGAGCAGTACTTC	CASSRGGQGGFYEQYF
TRBV10-1	TRBJ2-1	.	.	TGCGCCAGCAGTGATACACCGTACAATGAGCAGTTCTTC	CASSDTPYNEQFF
TRBV2	TRBJ2-1	.	.	TGTGCCAGCAGTCCTCGACTAGGATACAATGAGCAGTTCTTC	CASSPRLGYNEQFF
TRBV4-2	TRBJ2-7	.	.	TGTGCCAGCAGCCAAGATGAGCCCGGCTACGAGCAGTACTTC	CASSQDEPGYEQYF
TRBV7-2	TRBJ2-3	TRBD2	.	TGTGCCAGCAGCTTAGTAGGGACTACGCAAGATACGCAGTATTTT	CASSLVGTTQDTQYF
TRBV29-1	TRBJ2-3	.	.	TGCAGCGTTGGCTTGGGGGGCACAGATACGCAGTATTTT	CSVGLGGTDTQYF
TRBV19	TRBJ1-5	.	once	TGTGCCAGTAGTCCTCCCGGGGGGGAAGGAAGCAATCAGCCCCAGCATTTT	CASSPPGGEGSNQPQHF
TRBV5-6	TRBJ2-2	TRBD2	.	TGTGCCAGCAGCGCCAGACTAGCGGGAGGGACCGGGGAGCTGTTTTTT	CASSARLAGGTGELFF
TRBV5-1	TRBJ2-3	.	.	TGCGCCAGCAGCTTGGGAGGGGCAGATACGCAGTATTTT	CASSLGGADTQYF
TRBV6-5	TRBJ2-1	.	few	TGTGCCAGCAGTTACTCGAGTTACAATGAGCAGTTCTTC	CASSYSSYNEQFF
TRBV5-6	TRBJ2-3	TRBD2	few	TGTGCCAGCAGCTTGGGTCTAGCGGGCACAGATACGCAGTATTTT	CASSLGLAGTDTQYF
TRBV7-9	TRBJ2-1	TRBD2	.	TGTGCCAGCAGCTCACGGACTAGCGGGACCTCCATTTGGGGGTTCTTC	CASSSRTSGTSIWGFF
TRBV4-2	TRBJ2-2	.	.	TGTGCCAGCAGCCAAGATCTTAGGGCTAGCAGCCCCGGGGAGCTGTTTTTT	CASSQDLRASSPGELFF
TRBV7-2	TRBJ2-7	.	.	TGTGCCAGCAGCAACAGGGGAGGGTATAACGAGCAGTACTTC	CASSNRGGYNEQYF
TRBV2	TRBJ2-3	TRBD1	.	TGTGCCAGCAGTTTTACCGGGACAGGGGGTAGTTTAAGCACAGATACGCAGTATTTT	CASSFTGTGGSLSTDTQYF
TRBV2	TRBJ1-2	.	.	TGTGCCAGCGACAGGAGTGGATATGGCTACACCTTC	CASDRSGYGYTF
TRBV6-5	TRBJ2-7	TRBD1	.	TGTGCCAGCAGGGCAGGGGGCGTGAGTCGCGAGCAGTACTTC	CASRAGGVSREQYF